This entry lists 3 T cell receptor beta chains sequenced from one sample in a study of cytomegalovirus exposure and HLA in healthy donors. The PCR ran on 60 Vbeta and 13 Jbeta primers. Measured with immunoSEQ multiplex PCR; TCRdb has only the in-frame clones, and not every one. The sample lists about 250,000 clones, 80% occurring once. Sequenced: PBMCs. The receptors originated from a girl aged 2 to 9 in good health and CMV-seronegative.

The chain uses TRBV18 and TRBJ2-2; 8 bases agree with TRBD2. Per the germline V gene, CDR1 is KGHSH and CDR2 is LQKENI. V was clipped by 0 bases and J by 3 bases; unmatched bases: 9. The CDR3 loop spans 18 amino acids. The CDR3 loop reads CASSPPIESGGYTGELFF. DNA of the CDR3: TGTGCCAGCTCACCACCGATCGAAAGCGGGGGTTACACCGGGGAGCTGTTTTTT.

The DNA of the CDR3 is TGTGCTAGTGGTCGGGACAGTGGATCTGCCCTCCACTTT. Its translation: CASGRDSGSALHF. This chain uses TRBV12-5 with TRBJ1-6; 7 bases line up with TRBD1. Per the germline V gene, CDR1 is LGHNT and CDR2 is FRNRAP. Trimming took 5 bases from V and 14 from J; bases not matched to a gene: 9. CDR3 length: 13 amino acids.

This chain connects TRBV29-1 to TRBJ2-6; D is possibly TRBD1 (6 bases). V shed 1 base and J shed 0 bases, with 13 bases lying between them. The V gene's germline CDR1 is SQVTM and CDR2 ANQGSEA. The length of the CDR3 is 17 residues. CDR3 DNA sequence: TGCAGCGTTGAAGGGAGACAGGAAAGCTCTGGGGCCAACGTCCTGACTTTC. Its translation is CSVEGRQESSGANVLTF.